This T cell receptor beta chain was obtained from a study of T-cell reconstitution after alpha-beta-depleted transplantation in children. The CDR3 loop spans 16 amino acids. V was trimmed by 4 bases and J by 2 bases, leaving 15 bases between them. Germline CDR1 WNHNN, CDR2 SYGVQD (reference sequence). About this clonotype: Its target is not known.

Researchers prepared the TCRbeta library using unique molecular identifiers, the study reports. TCRdb recomputed calls from the PCR reads with MiXCR, one row per CDR3 protein. The sample has approximately 300,000 distinct CDR3 sequences; around 7.3% are singletons. Study-level results: At the one-year point after transplant, T-cell counts and TCRbeta diversity were found to come mostly from T cells that had been newly produced. Some patients showed high day-60 TCRbeta diversity, which derived from surviving recipient T cells and thymic progenitors. At around two months after transplant, the alpha-beta T cells were reportedly derived from several hundred expanded clones that came from non-depleted graft cells.

The V and J genes are TRBV10-1 and TRBJ1-5, with D uncertain. The source was peripheral blood, collected 360 days after TCRalphabeta/CD19-depleted stem cell transplant. The sequence was obtained from a female patient aged 2-9 years who had a stem cell transplant for Fanconi anemia, so the T cells may come from the graft donor. The CDR3 DNA reads TGCGCCAGCAGTGTGTCAGTTCTCGGGGGCAATCAGCCCCAGCATTTT. Translated, it gives CASSVSVLGGNQPQHF.